The present entry profiles one T cell receptor (beta chain) with its context. Its specificity is not known. The data belong to a study of vaccination and CD4 T cells after COVID-19. Study-wide context: As a positive control, some control cultures were given a CEFX pool, while others were given an HIV-1 Nef pool or no peptide. Study conclusions and caveats: Reactive clonotype counts went from median around 20 after infection to 38 after vaccination, nonsignificantly. Median roughly 86% of reactive clones detected in convalescent patients emerged only post-vaccination.

V was trimmed by 4 bases and J by 2 bases, leaving 11 bases between them. CDR1 SGHNT and CDR2 YENEEA come from the germline V gene. CDR3 size: 14 residues. Researchers used the Oncomine TCR Beta short-read assay to sequence DNA from cultured CD4+ T cells. Genomic DNA was taken out of cultured CD4+ T cells by extraction. TCRdb reanalysed the PCR reads using MiXCR and keeps one entry per CDR3 protein. The sample has 20,000 to 25,000 distinct CDR3 sequences; approximately 40% are singletons. Specified treatment: roughly 10-day PBMC culture with coronavirus spike peptide pools or control peptides (ViraFEST assay).

This clonotype was obtained from a human donor who had recovered from COVID-19. Specimen: CD4+ T cells from blood, cultured in vitro, collected before SARS-CoV-2 vaccination. The chain carries TRBV11-3 and TRBJ1-1; possible D gene TRBD1, 6 bases. The CDR3 DNA follows: TGTGCCAGCAGCTCAGGACAGTCAAACACTGAAGCTTTCTTT. Protein product: CASSSGQSNTEAFF. Based on the CDR3 plus reference TRBV11-3 and TRBJ1-1, the full variable domain is EAGVVQSPRYKIIEKKQPVAFWCNPISGHNTLYWYLQNLGQGPELLIRYENEEAVDDSQLPKDRFSAERLKGVDSTLKIQPAELGDSAVYLCASSSGQSNTEAFFGQGTRLTVV.